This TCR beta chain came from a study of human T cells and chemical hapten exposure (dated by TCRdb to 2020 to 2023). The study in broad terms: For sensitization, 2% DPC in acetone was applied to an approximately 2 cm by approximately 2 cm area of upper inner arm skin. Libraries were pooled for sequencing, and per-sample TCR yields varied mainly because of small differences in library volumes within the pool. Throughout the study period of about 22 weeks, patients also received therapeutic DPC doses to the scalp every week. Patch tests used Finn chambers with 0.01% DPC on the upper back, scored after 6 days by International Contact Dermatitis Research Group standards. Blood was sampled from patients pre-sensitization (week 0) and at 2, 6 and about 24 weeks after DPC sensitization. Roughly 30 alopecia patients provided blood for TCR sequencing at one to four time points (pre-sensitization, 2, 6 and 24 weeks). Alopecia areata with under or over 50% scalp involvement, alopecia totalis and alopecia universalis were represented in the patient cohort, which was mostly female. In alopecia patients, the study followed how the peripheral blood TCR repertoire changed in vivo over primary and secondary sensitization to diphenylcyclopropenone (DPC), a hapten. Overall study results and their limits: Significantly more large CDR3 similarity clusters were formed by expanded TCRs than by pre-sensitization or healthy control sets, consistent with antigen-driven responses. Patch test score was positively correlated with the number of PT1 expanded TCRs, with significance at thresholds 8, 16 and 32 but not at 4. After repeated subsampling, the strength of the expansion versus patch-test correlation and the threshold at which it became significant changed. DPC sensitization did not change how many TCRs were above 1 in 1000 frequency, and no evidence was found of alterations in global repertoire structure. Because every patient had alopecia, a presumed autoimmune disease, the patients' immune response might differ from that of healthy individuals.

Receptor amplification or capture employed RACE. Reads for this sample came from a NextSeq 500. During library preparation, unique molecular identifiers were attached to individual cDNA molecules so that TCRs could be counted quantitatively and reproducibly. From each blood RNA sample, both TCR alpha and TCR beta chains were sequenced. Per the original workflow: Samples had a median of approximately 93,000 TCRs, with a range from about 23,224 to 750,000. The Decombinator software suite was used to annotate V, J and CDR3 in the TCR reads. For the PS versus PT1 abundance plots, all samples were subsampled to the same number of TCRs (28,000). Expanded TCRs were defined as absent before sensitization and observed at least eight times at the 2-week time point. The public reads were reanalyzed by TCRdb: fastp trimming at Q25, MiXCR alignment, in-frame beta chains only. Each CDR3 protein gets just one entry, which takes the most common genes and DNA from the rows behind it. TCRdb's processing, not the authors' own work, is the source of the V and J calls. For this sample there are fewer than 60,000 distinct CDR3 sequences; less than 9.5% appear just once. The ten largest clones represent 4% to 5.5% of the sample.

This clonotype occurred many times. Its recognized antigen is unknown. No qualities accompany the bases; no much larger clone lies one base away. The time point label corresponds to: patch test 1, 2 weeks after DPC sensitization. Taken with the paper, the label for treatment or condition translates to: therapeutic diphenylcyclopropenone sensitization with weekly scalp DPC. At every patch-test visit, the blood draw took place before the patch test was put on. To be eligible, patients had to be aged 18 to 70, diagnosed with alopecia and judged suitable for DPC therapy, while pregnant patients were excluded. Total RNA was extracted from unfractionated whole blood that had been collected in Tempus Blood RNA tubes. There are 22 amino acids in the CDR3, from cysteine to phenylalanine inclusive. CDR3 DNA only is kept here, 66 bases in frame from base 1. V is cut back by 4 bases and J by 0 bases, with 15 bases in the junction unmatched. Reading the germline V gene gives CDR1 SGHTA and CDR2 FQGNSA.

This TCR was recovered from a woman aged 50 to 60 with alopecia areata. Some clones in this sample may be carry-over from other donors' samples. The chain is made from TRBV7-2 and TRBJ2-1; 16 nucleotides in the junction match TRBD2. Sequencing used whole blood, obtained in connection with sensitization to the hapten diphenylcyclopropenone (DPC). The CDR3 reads CASSSPTGLAGGPASSYNEQFF. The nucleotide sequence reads TGTGCCAGCAGCTCCCCTACGGGACTAGCGGGAGGGCCCGCGAGCTCCTACAATGAGCAGTTCTTC.